This T cell receptor (beta chain) was sequenced in a study of shared clonotypes between healthy human individuals. Samples underwent the assay at deep level. Clones were sequenced by immunoSEQ multiplex PCR, and TCRdb holds only the in-frame ones, with some missing. The sample has over a million clones, approximately 80% seen once; the top ten hold about 0.52%. Points on this clone: Its target is not known.

Into CD45RA+ naive and CD45RA-negative memory subsets, the CD4+ cells were split. Study findings and constraints: The four-donor shared clonotypes exceeded non-shared clonotypes in generation probability, with non-shared ones scoring lower.

Germline V CDR1 and CDR2: MDHEN, SYDVKM. The CDR3 has 13 amino acids. The V and J ends lost 6 bases and 2 bases respectively, with 10 bases between them. Sequencing used memory CD4+ T cells from PBMCs. Described subset: CD45RA-negative fraction. The receptor was derived from a man aged 18-30 years in good health. Some clones in this sample may be carry-over from other donors' samples. The genes are TRBV28 and TRBJ1-2, with unresolved D. The CDR3 nucleotides read TGTGCCAGCAGGTCGGGCGAAAACTATGGCTACACCTTC. Its protein product is CASRSGENYGYTF.